Following are 30 T cell receptor beta chains from one sample sequenced in a study of cytomegalovirus exposure and HLA in healthy donors. The PCR contained 60 Vbeta and 13 Jbeta primers. Generated by immunoSEQ multiplex PCR, the TCRdb table keeps only in-frame clones and is missing some. This table has about 130,000 clones, just over 70% appearing once. The sample comprised PBMCs. The receptors originated from a woman aged 60 to 75 in good health and CMV-seropositive.

Concerning this clone: This specimen includes other DNA sequences encoding the same CDR3. This sequence joins TRBV27 and TRBJ2-1, with a weak D call TRBD1 (5 bases). The CDR3 runs to 15 residues. Germline CDR1 and CDR2: MNHEY and SMNVEV (reference sequence). V lost 3 bases and J lost 3, with 12 bases in between. The chain's CDR3 is CASSLGQGVYNEQFF. CDR3 sequence (DNA): TGTGCCAGCAGTTTGGGGCAGGGCGTCTACAATGAGCAGTTCTTC.

The chain is built from TRBV9 and TRBJ2-2; 7 bases match TRBD1. V was clipped by 4 bases and J by 3 bases; unmatched bases: 9. CDR1 is SGDLS, CDR2 YYNGEE, per germline. The CDR3 has 16 amino acids. The CDR3 sequence is CASSINDRADTGELFF. The CDR3 DNA follows: TGTGCCAGCAGCATAAACGACAGGGCGGACACCGGGGAGCTGTTTTTT.

The CDR3 is CASSLGRMEGEQFF. Here the CDR3 DNA reads TGTGCCAGCAGCTTGGGCAGGATGGAGGGTGAGCAGTTCTTC. This chain joins TRBV11-2 and TRBJ2-1, with a weak D call TRBD2 (6 bases). The ends were cut back, 3 bases at V and 9 bases at J, with 15 bases in the middle. The CDR3 covers 14 residues. Germline loops: CDR1 SGHAT, CDR2 FQNNGV.

The genes are TRBV19 and TRBJ1-1; unclear D gene. This CDR3 region has 12 residues. Germline CDR1 is LNHDA and CDR2 is SQIVND (reference sequence). The V end lost 8 bases, the J end lost 7 bases, and 14 bases lay between the germline ends. The CDR3 DNA follows: TGTGCCAGTGGAGTCTTCGTAGGTGAAGCTTTCTTT. Its translation is CASGVFVGEAFF.

The V call is TRBV10-2, the J call TRBJ1-2, with 7 positions matching TRBD1. V lost 3 bases to trimming and J lost 5 bases; unmatched junction nucleotides: 3. Germline values: CDR1 WSHSY, CDR2 SAAADI. The CDR3 is 13 residues long. The chain's CDR3 is CASSDMGQYGYTF. Here the CDR3 DNA reads TGCGCCAGCAGTGATATGGGACAGTATGGCTACACCTTC.

This chain joins TRBV25-1 and TRBJ1-6; D is possibly TRBD1 (5 bases). Looked up from germline, CDR1 is MGHDK and CDR2 is SYGVNS. The germline V and J ends were trimmed by 3 bases and 7 bases, with 13 bases remaining between them. The CDR3 length is 15 residues. CDR3 in DNA: TGTGCCAGCAGTGAGGAGGGACCCCTGAATTCACCCCTCCACTTT. Amino acids: CASSEEGPLNSPLHF. Filled out from reference TRBV25-1 and TRBJ1-6, the complete variable domain reads EADIYQTPRYLVIGTGKKITLECSQTMGHDKMYWYQQDPGMELHLIHYSYGVNSTEKGDLSSESTVSRIRTEHFPLTLESARPSHTSQYLCASSEEGPLNSPLHFGNGTRLTVT.

The V gene is TRBV6-5, the J gene TRBJ1-6, with TRBD1 matching over 10 bases. The ends lost 3 bases at V and 9 bases at J; junction bases unmatched: 5. The CDR3 is made up of 15 amino acids. Looked up from germline, CDR1 is MNHEY and CDR2 is SVGAGI. For the CDR3, the DNA is TGTGCCAGCAGTTATAGGGGACAGGGGCTTTCACCCCTCCACTTT. Its protein is CASSYRGQGLSPLHF.

This chain links TRBV11-2 with TRBJ1-1; 7 positions match TRBD1. CDR1 is SGHAT, CDR2 FQNNGV, per germline. The CDR3 is 11 amino acids. The V and J ends lost 2 bases and 11 bases, in that order; junction bases with no gene match: 2. CDR3 DNA sequence: TGTGCCAGCAGCTTAAGGGGGCATGCTTTCTTT. It translates to CASSLRGHAFF.

V is TRBV9 and J is TRBJ1-1; the match to TRBD1 covers 9 bases. The junction had 7 bases not matched to a gene; V was cut back by 4 bases and J by 3 bases. This CDR3 has 15 amino acids. Germline lookup yields CDR1 SGDLS and CDR2 YYNGEE. The CDR3, as DNA: TGTGCCAGCAGCCTTAGAGACAGGGGGGACACTGAAGCTTTCTTT. As protein: CASSLRDRGDTEAFF.

V gene TRBV2 combines with J gene TRBJ1-4; 7 nucleotides align to TRBD1. The CDR3 is 15 residues long. Germline CDR1 is SNHLY and CDR2 is FYNNEI. Losses at the gene ends were 5 bases for V and 7 bases for J; bases not matched to a gene: 10. This chain's CDR3 is CASSSGQARGEKLFF. The CDR3 DNA reads as TGTGCCAGCAGTTCCGGACAGGCGAGGGGTGAAAAACTGTTTTTT.

This clone has only one observation. The J gene is TRBJ1-6, the V gene TRBV28; D uncertain. Trimming left V 7 bases short and J 7 bases short, with 14 bases between. Germline CDR1 and CDR2: MDHEN and SYDVKM. The CDR3 loop spans 14 amino acids. CDR3 sequence (DNA): TGTGCCAGCAAGTTTGGAGGATCCAATTCACCCCTCCACTTT. It is translated as CASKFGGSNSPLHF.

This clone appeared a few times. The DNA is omitted, as the CDR3 cannot be located on it reliably, and the CDR3 follows TCRdb's listing. Here the CDR3 reads CASSFAGGAGTQYF. The rearrangement links TRBV12-1 to TRBJ2-5; the D call in the table, TRBD1, was not verified against the DNA. TRBV12-1 has pseudogene status. The CDR3 length equals 14 residues, ends included.

V gene TRBV27 combines with J gene TRBJ1-5; a possible D gene is TRBD1 (5 bases). The V gene lost 2 bases and the J gene lost 2 bases, with 7 bases spanning the gap. CDR1 is MNHEY, CDR2 SMNVEV, per germline (reference sequence). The CDR3 is made up of 14 amino acids. Written as DNA, the CDR3 is TGTGCCAGCAGTTTAGGAGGGGGCAATCAGCCCCAGCATTTT. Translation: CASSLGGGNQPQHF.

This clone was counted only a few times. This chain connects TRBV9 to TRBJ2-1; perhaps TRBD2 as D (5 bases). V shed 5 bases and J shed 0 bases, with 18 bases lying between them. CDR1 SGDLS and CDR2 YYNGEE come from the germline V gene. The CDR3 consists of 17 residues. In nucleotides, the CDR3 is TGTGCCAGCAGTGCAGAGCCCGGGGAGCTCTCCTACAATGAGCAGTTCTTC. This codes for CASSAEPGELSYNEQFF. The full variable domain, with the rest looked up from reference TRBV9 and TRBJ2-1, is DSGVTQTPKHLITATGQRVTLRCSPRSGDLSVYWYQQSLDQGLQFLIQYYNGEERAKGNILERFSAQQFPDLHSELNLSSLELGDSALYFCASSAEPGELSYNEQFFGPGTRLTVL.

V is TRBV6-5 and J is TRBJ2-7; 7 positions match TRBD2. Unmatched junction bases numbered 5, after V lost 0 bases and J lost 3 bases. The length of the CDR3 is 15 residues. Looked up from germline, CDR1 is MNHEY and CDR2 is SVGAGI. Here the CDR3 reads CASSYSWGGDYEQYF. In DNA form, the CDR3 reads TGTGCCAGCAGTTACTCTTGGGGGGGTGACTACGAGCAGTACTTC.

This clone was seen a few times. The chain employs TRBV19 and TRBJ2-5; TRBD1 is a possible D gene (5 bases). V was cut by 2 bases and J by 4 bases, with 5 bases left in between. Germline V gene lookup returns CDR1 LNHDA and CDR2 SQIVND (reference sequence). There are 12 residues in the CDR3. CDR3 sequence: CASSIRGETQYF. CDR3 bases: TGTGCCAGTAGTATAAGGGGAGAGACCCAGTACTTC. Full variable domain (rest looked up from reference TRBV19 and TRBJ2-5): DGGITQSPKYLFRKEGQNVTLSCEQNLNHDAMYWYRQDPGQGLRLIYYSQIVNDFQKGDIAEGYSVSREKKESFPLTVTSAQKNPTAFYLCASSIRGETQYFGPGTRLLVL.

This sequence joins TRBV7-9 and TRBJ2-5; the match to TRBD1 covers 7 bases. The CDR3 loop spans 14 amino acids. CDR1 and CDR2 (germline): SEHNR, FQNEAQ (reference sequence). V was clipped by 5 bases and J by 2 bases; unmatched bases: 5. The CDR3 DNA is TGTGCCAGCAGCGGGGACAGAGCGCAAGAGACCCAGTACTTC. Amino acid sequence: CASSGDRAQETQYF. The whole variable domain, remainder taken from reference TRBV7-9 and TRBJ2-5, is DTGVSQNPRHKITKRGQNVTFRCDPISEHNRLYWYRQTLGQGPEFLTYFQNEAQLEKSRLLSDRFSAERPKGSFSTLEIQRTEQGDSAMYLCASSGDRAQETQYFGPGTRLLVL.

This rearrangement joins TRBV6-6 to TRBJ1-1, with D tentatively TRBD1 (6 bases). Trimming shortened V by 0 bases and J by 10 bases, and 15 bases separated the two germline ends. This CDR3 has 14 amino acids. Germline V gene sequence: CDR1 MNHNY, CDR2 SVGAGI (reference sequence). CDR3 nucleotides: TGTGCCAGCAGTTACTCGGGGGCAGTCCGAGGAGCTTTCTTT. Protein product: CASSYSGAVRGAFF.

The chain carries TRBV5-6 and TRBJ1-3; D call uncertain. The germline gives CDR1 SGHDT, CDR2 YYEEEE. The CDR3 has 16 residues. Trimming shortened V by 0 bases and J by 4 bases, and 14 bases separated the two germline ends. The CDR3 here is CASSLDGLARGNTIYF. DNA of the CDR3: TGTGCCAGCAGCTTGGACGGGTTGGCACGGGGAAACACCATATATTTT.

The chain links TRBV5-1 to TRBJ2-1, with 12 bases matching TRBD2. The CDR3 has 14 amino acids. The V segment lost 0 bases and the J segment 15 bases; nucleotides outside the gene matches: 7. The V gene's germline CDR1 is SGHRS and CDR2 YFSETQ. Here the CDR3 reads CASSLATSGGPWFF. The CDR3 region has the DNA TGCGCCAGCAGCTTGGCGACTAGCGGGGGACCCTGGTTCTTC.

This clone showed up many times. The gene calls are TRBV6-1 and TRBJ1-2, with D possibly matching TRBD1 (5 bases). Germline-derived CDR1 and CDR2 are MNHNS and SASEGT. Trimming shortened V by 4 bases and J by 5 bases, and 17 bases separated the two germline ends. CDR3 size: 15 residues. This CDR3 reads CASSGSDRRPYGYTF. The CDR3 DNA is TGTGCCAGCAGTGGGTCAGACAGAAGACCTTATGGCTACACCTTC.

The chain uses TRBV7-9 and TRBJ1-2, with D unresolved. There are 14 residues in the CDR3. Germline assignment: CDR1 SEHNR and CDR2 FQNEAQ (reference sequence). Trimming pared 5 bases from V and 2 bases from J, leaving 12 bases between. This CDR3 reads CASSPGGLNYGYTF. The CDR3 coding sequence is TGTGCCAGCAGCCCCGGAGGACTGAACTATGGCTACACCTTC.

This clone has only a few counts. The chain employs TRBV9 and TRBJ1-4; TRBD1 matches at 7 bases. In germline, CDR1 is SGDLS, CDR2 YYNGEE. V was clipped by 2 bases and J by 0 bases; unmatched bases: 1. There are 15 residues in the CDR3. The CDR3 sequence is CASSVGTATNEKLFF. CDR3 bases: TGTGCCAGCAGCGTTGGGACAGCAACTAATGAAAAACTGTTTTTT.

The rearrangement links TRBV6-6 to TRBJ2-5; maybe TRBD2 (6 bases). With 0 bases removed from V and 2 bases from J, the gap between germline ends came to 10 bases. The germline V gene encodes CDR1 MNHNY and CDR2 SVGAGI (reference sequence). The CDR3 consists of 15 residues. CDR3 in amino acids: CASSYSWAGQETQYF. In nucleotides, the CDR3 is TGTGCCAGCAGTTACTCTTGGGCGGGGCAAGAGACCCAGTACTTC.

V is TRBV28 and J is TRBJ1-1; tentative D call: TRBD1 (5 bases). This CDR3 contains 14 residues. Per germline, CDR1 MDHEN and CDR2 SYDVKM. With 7 bases removed from V and 1 base from J, the gap between germline ends came to 13 bases. In nucleotides, the CDR3 is TGTGCCAGCAACTCTGCAGGGCCGAACACTGAAGCTTTCTTT. This encodes CASNSAGPNTEAFF.

This clone was observed a few times. The chain combines TRBV2 with TRBJ2-3, with a weak D call TRBD1 (6 bases). Deletions cut 0 bases from V and 2 bases from J, with 12 bases between. There are 16 residues in the CDR3. CDR1 is SNHLY and CDR2 is FYNNEI in the germline V gene. CDR3: CASSEAPAGVTDTQYF. For the CDR3, the DNA is TGTGCCAGCAGTGAAGCGCCGGCAGGGGTCACAGATACGCAGTATTTT.

The gene calls are TRBV6-1 and TRBJ1-2, with no clear D. Germline CDR1 reads MNHNS; CDR2 reads SASEGT. Trimming cost V 2 bases and J 1 base, with 11 bases left between them. The CDR3 is made up of 15 amino acids. Written as DNA, the CDR3 is TGTGCCAGCAGTGAAATGCTGACGGGTAACTATGGCTACACCTTC. Translating it yields CASSEMLTGNYGYTF.

This clone has a handful of counts. The V gene is TRBV19, the J gene TRBJ2-5, with TRBD1 matching over 7 bases. With V trimmed by 4 bases and J by 3 bases, 8 bases remained unmatched. Germline CDR1 LNHDA, CDR2 SQIVND (reference sequence). The length of the CDR3 is 15 residues. This CDR3 is CASSSSGTAEETQYF. CDR3 coding DNA: TGTGCCAGTAGTAGTTCCGGGACAGCGGAAGAGACCCAGTACTTC.

The chain links TRBV9 to TRBJ1-6; TRBD1 matches 7 bases. The CDR3 loop spans 14 amino acids. In germline, CDR1 is SGDLS, CDR2 YYNGEE. The trim removed 0 bases at V and 9 bases at J, leaving 3 bases unmatched. CDR3 coding DNA: TGTGCCAGCAGCGTAGAAAGGGGGCTTTCACCCCTCCACTTT. Translating gives CASSVERGLSPLHF.

The chain combines TRBV6-5 with TRBJ2-7, with a tentative D call TRBD2 (6 bases). The CDR3 has 15 amino acids. Germline lookup yields CDR1 MNHEY and CDR2 SVGAGI. V lost 2 bases and J lost 0, with 11 bases in between. The CDR3: CASSYPGGFSYEQYF. CDR3 DNA: TGTGCCAGCAGTTACCCCGGGGGTTTCTCCTACGAGCAGTACTTC.